A selection of T cell receptor beta chains follows, all from one sample in a study of blood T cell repertoires in COVID-19. Assay used: immunoSEQ multiplex PCR; TCRdb lists only in-frame clones, some missing. The profile shows 50,000 to 75,000 clones, 88% of them singletons. The sample comprised peripheral blood. These receptors were taken from a woman aged 50 to 60 with active or convalescent COVID-19. Both conserved end residues are part of each CDR3. The D gene is left open where the match is weak. A clone size is listed for some rows: how often the clone was seen (once, few, many), or a class if it is expanded.

>-|-|TRBV5-1|TRBJ2-1
CASHAAPWDNEQFF
TGCGCCAGCCACGCGGCACCTTGGGACAATGAGCAGTTCTTC
>-|-|TRBV5-4|TRBJ2-1
CASSLGADSYNEQFF
TGTGCCAGCAGCCTAGGGGCGGACTCCTACAATGAGCAGTTCTTC
>-|-|TRBV5-4|TRBJ1-1
CASSWARGDTEAFF
TGTGCCAGCAGCTGGGCGCGGGGCGACACTGAAGCTTTCTTT
>-|-|TRBV5-6|TRBJ2-5
CASSPYQETQYF
TGTGCCAGCAGCCCCTACCAAGAGACCCAGTACTTC
>-|-|TRBV2|TRBJ2-7
CASRTPGEQYF
TGTGCCAGCAGGACACCGGGGGAGCAGTACTTC
>-|TRBD1|TRBV11-2|TRBJ2-1
CASSLVGRGSGYEQFF
TGTGCCAGCAGCTTAGTGGGCAGGGGGAGTGGATATGAGCAGTTCTTC
>-|-|TRBV6-5|TRBJ2-5
CASMGGQETQYF
TGTGCCAGCATGGGGGGTCAAGAGACCCAGTACTTC
>-|TRBD1|TRBV12-5|TRBJ1-2
CASGLPSTGLEGYTF
TGTGCTAGTGGTTTACCATCGACAGGGCTGGAGGGCTACACCTTC
>-|-|TRBV2|TRBJ2-1
CASRAKTYGTHNEQFF
TGTGCCAGCAGGGCCAAGACTTACGGCACACACAATGAGCAGTTCTTC
>-|TRBD1|TRBV10-1|TRBJ2-3
CASRDRAKTDTQYF
TGCGCCAGCAGGGACAGGGCCAAAACGGATACGCAGTATTTT
>-|TRBD1|TRBV4-1|TRBJ2-7
CASSQGTGGSYEQYF
TGCGCCAGCAGCCAAGGGACAGGAGGATCCTACGAGCAGTACTTC
>-|TRBD2|TRBV6-5|TRBJ2-7
CASSPGTSGYEQYF
TGTGCCAGCAGTCCCGGGACTAGCGGCTACGAGCAGTACTTC
>-|-|TRBV7-2|TRBJ2-7
CASSSQGGSYEQYF
TGTGCCAGCAGCTCCCAGGGGGGTTCCTACGAGCAGTACTTC
>-|-|TRBV4-2|TRBJ1-3
CASSQDTLQGLGNTIYF
TGTGCCAGCAGCCAAGACACTCTCCAGGGATTAGGAAACACCATATATTTT
>-|TRBD2|TRBV5-1|TRBJ2-3
CASSLGDAASGGSF
TGCGCCAGCAGCTTGGGGGACGCGGCTAGCGGGGGTTCTTTT
>-|-|TRBV10-3|TRBJ2-2
CAISDFTQGVVTGELFF
TGTGCCATCAGTGACTTTACCCAAGGGGTAGTCACCGGGGAGCTGTTTTTT
>once|TRBD1|TRBV28|TRBJ1-5
CASSPTTGGYQPQHF
TGTGCCAGCAGTCCGACGACAGGGGGCTATCAGCCCCAGCATTTT
>few|TRBD1|TRBV7-7|TRBJ2-7
CASSRDRDPSYEQYF
TGTGCTAGCAGCCGGGACAGGGATCCCTCCTACGAGCAGTACTTC
>-|TRBD2|TRBV12-3/TRBV12-4|TRBJ2-1
CASRRRLAEQFF
TGTGCCAGCCGAAGGCGACTAGCGGAGCAGTTCTTC
>once|-|TRBV6-1|TRBJ1-5
CASSDAEYNQPQHF
TGTGCCAGCAGTGACGCAGAATATAATCAGCCCCAGCATTTT
>-|-|TRBV12-3/TRBV12-4|TRBJ2-3
CASRGRLGDTQYF
TGTGCCAGCAGGGGGAGACTCGGTGATACGCAGTATTTT
>-|TRBD2|TRBV10-3|TRBJ2-1
CAITNRTGGSYNEQFF
TGTGCCATCACCAACCGAACGGGGGGATCCTACAATGAGCAGTTCTTC
>-|-|TRBV19|TRBJ2-3
CASSKLAMESRTDTQYF
TGTGCCAGTAGTAAGCTAGCGATGGAGAGTCGCACAGATACGCAGTATTTT
>-|-|TRBV10-3|TRBJ2-5
CAIGARETQYF
TGTGCCATCGGAGCCCGAGAGACCCAGTACTTC
>few|-|TRBV6-1|TRBJ1-6
CASSERGEDSPLHF
TGTGCCAGCAGTGAACGGGGGGAAGATTCACCCCTCCACTTT
>-|-|TRBV5-1|TRBJ2-3
CASMVTTSTDTQYF
TGCGCCAGCATGGTAACCACAAGCACAGATACGCAGTATTTT
>-|TRBD1|TRBV11-1|TRBJ2-7
CASSRDRVVEQYF
TGTGCCAGCAGCCGGGACAGGGTGGTGGAGCAGTACTTC
>-|-|TRBV15|TRBJ1-1
CATSIDPRGTYTEAFF
TGTGCCACCAGCATCGACCCAAGGGGGACATACACTGAAGCTTTCTTT
>-|-|TRBV2|TRBJ2-5
CASSTGEGEETQYF
TGTGCCAGCAGTACTGGGGAGGGGGAAGAGACCCAGTACTTC
>-|TRBD1|TRBV2|TRBJ2-2
CASSGTGANTGELFF
TGTGCCAGCAGCGGGACAGGGGCGAACACCGGGGAGCTGTTTTTT
>-|TRBD1|TRBV11-2|TRBJ1-5
CASSLDVWGTGGFNQPQHF
TGTGCCAGCAGCTTAGATGTTTGGGGGACAGGGGGCTTCAATCAGCCCCAGCATTTT
>few|TRBD2|TRBV28|TRBJ2-1
CASSPPSSGSYNEQFF
TGTGCCAGCAGTCCACCCTCTAGCGGGAGCTACAATGAGCAGTTCTTC
>-|-|TRBV5-4|TRBJ2-3
CASSPTYGRTAHTQYF
TGTGCCAGCAGCCCGACGTACGGCCGGACAGCACATACGCAGTATTTT
>once|-|TRBV9|TRBJ2-5
CASSVGGHNQETQYF
TGTGCCAGCAGCGTAGGGGGGCACAACCAAGAGACCCAGTACTTC